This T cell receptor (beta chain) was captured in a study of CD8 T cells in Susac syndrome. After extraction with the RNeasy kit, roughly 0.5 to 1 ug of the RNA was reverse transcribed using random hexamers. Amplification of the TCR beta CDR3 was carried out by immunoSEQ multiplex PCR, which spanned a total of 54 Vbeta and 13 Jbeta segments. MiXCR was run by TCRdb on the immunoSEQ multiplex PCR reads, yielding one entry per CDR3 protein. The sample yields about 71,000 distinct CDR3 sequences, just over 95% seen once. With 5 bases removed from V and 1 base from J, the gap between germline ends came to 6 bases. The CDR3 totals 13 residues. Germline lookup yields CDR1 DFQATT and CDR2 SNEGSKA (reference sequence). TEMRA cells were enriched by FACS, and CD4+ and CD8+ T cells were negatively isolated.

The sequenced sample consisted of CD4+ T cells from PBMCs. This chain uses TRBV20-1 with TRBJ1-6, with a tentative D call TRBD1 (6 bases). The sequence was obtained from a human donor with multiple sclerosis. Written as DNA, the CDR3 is TGCAGTGCTCAGGGGTCCTATAATTCACCCCTCCACTTT. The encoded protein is CSAQGSYNSPLHF.